This T cell receptor (beta chain) was captured in a study of blood T cell repertoires in COVID-19 (dated by TCRdb to about 2020). The study in broad terms: Collaborator samples came from the United States, Italy and Spain and covered acute and convalescent phases of COVID-19. The material from the prospective study consisted of cDNA or gDNA derived from T cells, B-cell-depleted T cells, or PBMCs. Subjects who had been exposed to COVID-19, were actively infected with it, or had recovered from it provided the deeply sampled blood TCRbeta repertoires that made up the dataset. The repertoires were released in a freely available public database meant as a resource for research on the immune response to SARS-CoV-2. Samples came from the ongoing ImmuneRACE study (first 160 participants) plus 1,254 subjects from 6 global collaborators. The sample metadata nearly always contained a de-identified subject ID, COVID-19 status, age in years and sex. Where HLA class I and class II types were available, the types were taken from metadata supplied by the sample provider, not from assay-based typing. Study-level results and caveats: The amount of clinical and demographic metadata varied by source and participant and was provided uncurated.

About this clone: What antigen it recognizes has not been identified. Base qualities were left out, and no much larger clone turns up one base away.

In the prospective study, participants were about 18 to 89 years old, resided in 25 or so geographic areas of the United States, and were enrolled through a virtual design. In the prospective study, participants were assigned to cohorts based on the clinical history participants reported in a screening survey and a study questionnaire. Recovered participants in ImmuneRACE Cohort 3 were defined by two consecutive negative NP/OP PCR tests, clearance by a healthcare professional, or resolution of symptoms. In the prospective study, whole blood, serum and a nasopharyngeal or oropharyngeal swab were collected from each participant by mobile phlebotomists. Over a 2-month period, participants in the prospective study had the option of providing additional blood draws and questionnaires. Before DNA extraction, blood samples from the prospective study were shipped at room temperature or frozen. CDR3 length: 13 amino acids, cysteine to phenylalanine. Only the CDR3 DNA stays, 39 bases, in frame from base 1. V is reduced by 11 bases and J by 1 base, leaving a spacing of 14 bases between them. From the germline V gene, CDR1 is SNHLY and CDR2 is FYNNEI.

TCRbeta CDR3 regions were amplified from genomic DNA using the immunoSEQ Assay, a bias-controlled multiplex PCR. Per the source publication's procedure: Within the assay, amplification of reference gene primers was used to estimate how many nucleated cells each sample contained. Sequence reads were collapsed and filtered to measure the absolute abundance of every unique TCRbeta CDR3 rearrangement. For each sample, productive Simpson clonality was calculated by taking the square root of Simpson's diversity index across productive rearrangements. TCRdb carries this immuneACCESS record with in-frame sequences only. Its versions omit some clonotypes, under half of them owing to an unresolved V gene in the studies checked, with the rest unexplained. V, J and clone size reflect that table, while D and trimming were determined from the DNA. In this sample the table shows more than 450,000 clones, 87% of which occur a single time. About 0.65% of the sample is held by the ten biggest clonotypes.

The TCR was taken from a young woman who had recovered from COVID-19. The sequence joins TRBV2 to TRBJ2-5; 6 matching bases give a weak D call of TRBD1. The sample comprised PBMCs or T cells enriched from blood (not recorded which). The sequenced DNA is TGTGCCGGCGTTAGGGACACCCAAGAGACCCAGTACTTC. Its translation reads: CAGVRDTQETQYF.